These 19 T cell receptor beta chains were sequenced from one sample in a study of T cell responses to AZD1222 COVID-19 vaccine. Libraries were prepared by immunoSEQ multiplex PCR; TCRdb keeps only in-frame clonotypes and omits some of them. The table lists over 35,000 clones, 80% of them singletons. This sample comprised peripheral blood, obtained 28 days after the second dose of the MenACWY control vaccine. The origin of the receptors is an adult who received the MenACWY meningococcal vaccine as a control.

The table lists this clone with a count of one. This chain joins TRBV4-1 and TRBJ1-3; D is possibly TRBD1 (6 bases). The CDR3 totals 16 residues. V lost 3 bases and J lost 8, with 20 bases in between. The V gene's germline CDR1 is MGHRA and CDR2 YSYEKL. The CDR3 is CASSQRRGGARDTIYF. CDR3 in DNA: TGCGCCAGCAGCCAGCGGAGGGGGGGGGCCAGAGACACCATATATTTT.

This clone has a handful of counts. This chain connects TRBV9 to TRBJ2-7; the D is unclear. V was clipped by 3 bases and J by 0 bases, with 13 bases between them. In germline, CDR1 is SGDLS, CDR2 YYNGEE. This CDR3 is 15 amino acids long. In DNA, the CDR3 is TGTGCCAGCAGCGCCGGGTCGCAGAGCTCCTACGAGCAGTACTTC. Protein product: CASSAGSQSSYEQYF.

The chain employs TRBV5-4 and TRBJ2-3, with D tentatively TRBD1 (6 bases). The CDR3 is 14 amino acids. Germline CDR1 reads SGHNT; CDR2 reads YYREEE (reference sequence). The V end was cut by 4 bases, the J end by 2 bases, with 11 bases between. The CDR3 DNA follows: TGTGCCAGCAGCATAGGACAGTCCACAGATACGCAGTATTTT. This codes for CASSIGQSTDTQYF.

V is TRBV5-6 and J is TRBJ1-1; D is ambiguous. CDR1 is SGHDT and CDR2 is YYEEEE in the germline V gene. The CDR3 totals 12 residues. Deletions cut 2 bases from V and 6 bases from J, with 8 bases between. The DNA of the CDR3 is TGTGCCAGCAGCTTTCTCACAGCTGAAGCTTTCTTT. Amino acids: CASSFLTAEAFF.

The table lists this clone with a count of one. V usage is TRBV29-1 and J usage is TRBJ2-7; unclear D gene. CDR1 SQVTM and CDR2 ANQGSEA come from the germline V gene. This CDR3 region has 11 residues. V was clipped by 3 bases and J by 5 bases, with 8 bases between them. CDR3 in amino acids: CSVEETNEQYF. The CDR3 bases are TGCAGCGTTGAGGAAACTAACGAGCAGTACTTC.

This chain connects TRBV29-1 to TRBJ1-2; D may be TRBD1 (5 bases). Deletions cut 1 base from V and 8 bases from J, with 8 bases between. Germline CDR1 SQVTM, CDR2 ANQGSEA. The CDR3 spans 11 residues. CDR3 amino acids: CSVEGGEGYTF. The DNA of the CDR3 is TGCAGCGTTGAAGGGGGCGAAGGCTACACCTTC.

The rearrangement joins TRBV7-9 to TRBJ2-7; no clear D gene. The CDR3 has 14 amino acids. The germline gives CDR1 SEHNR, CDR2 FQNEAQ (reference sequence). V lost 4 bases and J 2 bases, leaving 12 bases between the germline ends. As DNA, the CDR3 is TGTGCCAGCAGCTCCGCCCCTCAAACCTACGAGCAGTACTTC. Residues: CASSSAPQTYEQYF.

The DNA for the CDR3 is TGTGCCAGCAGCGTCGACAGGGGAGCGGAGACCCAGTACTTC. The encoded protein is CASSVDRGAETQYF. V and J are TRBV9 and TRBJ2-5, with 8 bases that match TRBD1. The germline gives CDR1 SGDLS, CDR2 YYNGEE. The ends lost 2 bases at V and 5 bases at J; junction bases unmatched: 5. This CDR3 spans 14 amino acids.

The chain links TRBV19 to TRBJ2-5; D call uncertain. The V gene lost 3 bases and the J gene lost 2 bases, with 16 bases spanning the gap. The CDR3 is 16 amino acids. The germline gives CDR1 LNHDA, CDR2 SQIVND (reference sequence). The CDR3 nucleotides are TGTGCCAGTAGTATTTCGCACGTATCTATTCAAGAGACCCAGTACTTC. Amino acid sequence: CASSISHVSIQETQYF.

This chain links TRBV11-3 with TRBJ2-1, with D possibly TRBD1 on 5 matching bases. The V gene lost 0 bases and the J gene lost 15 bases, with 18 bases spanning the gap. Germline V lookup: CDR1 SGHNT, CDR2 YENEEA. The length of the CDR3 is 14 residues. The CDR3 region is CASSLDPMGRDLFF. The CDR3 DNA sequence: TGTGCCAGCAGCTTAGATCCCATGGGGCGCGATCTGTTCTTC.

The gene calls are TRBV21-1 and TRBJ1-1; TRBD1 was called by the table and not checked on the DNA. TRBV21-1 is noted as a pseudogene. CDR3 length: 12 residues. As DNA, the CDR3 is TGTGCCAGCAAGGGGGTTAACACTGAAGCTTTCTTT. Amino acid sequence: CASKGVNTEAFF.

The chain has TRBV9 and TRBJ1-2, with D perhaps TRBD1 (5 bases). Trimming took 5 bases from V and 4 from J, leaving 6 bases between them. CDR1 and CDR2 (germline): SGDLS, YYNGEE. The CDR3 is 11 residues long. CDR3 loop: CASRGPYGYTF. CDR3 in DNA: TGTGCCAGCAGGGGGCCCTATGGCTACACCTTC.

For this clone: At one boundary the junction diverges from the germline segment, which might be a read error. The chain recombines TRBV7-6 with TRBJ2-1; 11 nucleotides agree with TRBD2. CDR1 and CDR2 from the germline V gene are SGHVS and FNYEAQ. This CDR3 has 14 amino acids. CDR3 sequence (DNA): TGTGCCAGCAGCCTAGCGGGAGGATACAATGAGCAGTTCTTC. Protein sequence: CASSLAGGYNEQFF.

This chain links TRBV30 with TRBJ1-5; 10 positions agree with TRBD1. After removal of 0 bases from V and 8 bases from J, the junction contained 7 bases not matched to a gene. The CDR3 is 15 residues long. Per germline, CDR1 GTSNPN and CDR2 SVGIG (reference sequence). For the CDR3, the DNA is TGTGCCTGGAGTGTAGGGGGACAGGGGAGGAAGCCCCAGCATTTT. Protein sequence: CAWSVGGQGRKPQHF.

J is TRBJ2-3 and V is TRBV7-9; TRBD1 agrees at 11 bases. This CDR3 spans 15 amino acids. CDR1 SEHNR and CDR2 FQNEAQ come from the germline V gene (reference sequence). V shed 4 bases and J 2 bases; nucleotides not matched to a gene: 2. CDR3 sequence: CASSWTGGPTDTQYF. The CDR3, as DNA: TGTGCCAGCAGCTGGACAGGGGGCCCCACAGATACGCAGTATTTT.

This sequence joins TRBV5-6 and TRBJ2-1; 8 nucleotides match TRBD2. The ends lost 1 base at V and 10 bases at J; junction bases unmatched: 7. The germline V gene has CDR1 SGHDT and CDR2 YYEEEE. The CDR3 length is 14 residues. This CDR3 is CASSLSGGPREQFF. CDR3 DNA sequence: TGTGCCAGCAGCTTGTCGGGAGGGCCGAGGGAGCAGTTCTTC.

This clone has only a few counts. This rearrangement joins TRBV27 to TRBJ2-7; D remains ambiguous. Germline lookup yields CDR1 MNHEY and CDR2 SMNVEV (reference sequence). The CDR3 spans 13 residues. The ends were cut back, 6 bases at V and 0 bases at J, with 9 bases in the middle. The CDR3 sequence is CASRSLLSYEQYV. CDR3 in DNA: TGTGCCAGCAGGAGCCTACTCTCCTACGAGCAGTACGTC.

Written as DNA, the CDR3 is TGTGCCAGCAGTTCGGTAGCGTTGGACACTGAAGCTTTCTTT. This sequence encodes CASSSVALDTEAFF. The chain employs TRBV7-9 and TRBJ1-1; D uncertain. The CDR3 totals 14 residues. V lost 6 bases and J lost 3, with 14 bases in between. Germline lookup yields CDR1 SEHNR and CDR2 FQNEAQ (reference sequence). Based on the CDR3 plus reference TRBV7-9 and TRBJ1-1, the full variable domain is DTGVSQNPRHKITKRGQNVTFRCDPISEHNRLYWYRQTLGQGPEFLTYFQNEAQLEKSRLLSDRFSAERPKGSFSTLEIQRTEQGDSAMYLCASSSVALDTEAFFGQGTRLTVV.

This clone has only one observation. The chain uses TRBV10-3 and TRBJ2-1; 9 bases fit TRBD2. This CDR3 has 19 residues. From germline, CDR1 is ENHRY and CDR2 SYGVKD. V lost 8 bases and J lost 0; bases outside the gene matches: 17. DNA of the CDR3: TGTGCCATCGCCCGAGTTTGGGCGGATAGCGGGGGCTCCTACAATGAGCAGTTCTTC. It is translated as CAIARVWADSGGSYNEQFF.